This passage covers 31 T cell receptor beta chains from one sample sequenced in a study of shared clonotypes between healthy human individuals. Here immunoSEQ multiplex PCR was the method, and the copy in TCRdb shows in-frame clones only, minus some. The sample includes about 2.4 million clones, over 85% of them seen just once. Sequencing used naive CD4+ T cells from PBMCs. Subset indicated: CD45RA+ positively selected. Every receptor here comes from a man younger than 35 in good health. Some clones in this sample may be carry-over from other donors' samples.

This clone was seen just once. This sequence joins TRBV7-3 and TRBJ2-1; 10 bases line up with TRBD1. The length of the CDR3 is 14 residues. V gave up 6 bases and J gave up 11 bases; unmatched junction bases: 10. CDR1 and CDR2 from the germline V gene are SGHTA and FQGTGA. CDR3 in amino acids: CASRSTGTGAKQFF. For the CDR3, the DNA is TGTGCCAGCAGATCAACCGGGACAGGGGCGAAGCAGTTCTTC.

The chain is built from TRBV4-1 and TRBJ2-1; D remains ambiguous. The length of the CDR3 is 16 residues. Germline CDR1 reads MGHRA; CDR2 reads YSYEKL. Trimming shortened V by 0 bases and J by 8 bases, and 17 bases separated the two germline ends. The CDR3 spells CASSQEERRSGDEQFF. The DNA of the CDR3 is TGCGCCAGCAGCCAAGAGGAACGTAGGTCGGGCGATGAGCAGTTCTTC.

This rearrangement joins TRBV10-3 to TRBJ2-7; the match to TRBD2 covers 8 bases. Unmatched junction bases numbered 4, after V lost 5 bases and J lost 1 base. CDR1 is ENHRY and CDR2 is SYGVKD in the germline V gene. This CDR3 has 14 amino acids. CDR3 nucleotides: TGTGCCATCAGTCCGCTAGCGGGTTCCTACGAGCAGTACTTC. The encoded protein is CAISPLAGSYEQYF.

V usage is TRBV5-1 and J usage is TRBJ1-4, with D unresolved. This CDR3 region has 17 residues. In germline, CDR1 is SGHRS, CDR2 YFSETQ. V lost 0 bases, J lost 2 bases, and 14 bases lay in between. The CDR3 nucleotides are TGCGCCAGCAGCTTGGTGGGGTCACACGAGACTAATGAAAAACTGTTTTTT. Its translation is CASSLVGSHETNEKLFF.

The gene calls are TRBV6-1 and TRBJ2-7; 11 bases map to TRBD2. The V segment lost 4 bases and the J segment 0 bases; nucleotides outside the gene matches: 5. Germline V lookup: CDR1 MNHNS, CDR2 SASEGT. The CDR3 length is 16 residues. This chain's CDR3 is CASSVGLAGSSYEQYF. Here the CDR3 DNA reads TGTGCCAGCAGTGTCGGACTAGCGGGCTCCTCCTACGAGCAGTACTTC.

This chain joins TRBV6-6 and TRBJ2-1; 7 positions match TRBD2. Germline V gene lookup returns CDR1 MNHNY and CDR2 SVGAGI (reference sequence). With V trimmed by 6 bases and J by 3 bases, 5 bases remained unmatched. This CDR3 spans 14 amino acids. The CDR3 nucleotides read TGTGCCAGCAGGGCGGGAGAAAGCTACAATGAGCAGTTCTTC. Translated, it gives CASRAGESYNEQFF.

The chain is built from TRBV21-1 and TRBJ1-2. TRBV21-1 is a pseudogene segment. There are 14 residues in the CDR3. The CDR3 sequence: CASRPSPPGDGYTF. CDR3 DNA: TGTGCCAGCAGACCTAGCCCACCGGGGGATGGCTACACCTTC.

CDR3 nucleotides: TGTGCCATCAGTGACCTTGGGACTAAGAACACTGAAGCTTTCTTT. It is translated as CAISDLGTKNTEAFF. V gene TRBV10-3 combines with J gene TRBJ1-1; D is possibly TRBD1 (5 bases). The germline V gene encodes CDR1 ENHRY and CDR2 SYGVKD. The V end lost 3 bases, the J end lost 1 base, and 12 bases lay between the germline ends. This CDR3 is built from 15 residues.

This clone was seen once. The genes are TRBV10-3 and TRBJ2-1; 9 nucleotides line up with TRBD1. The CDR3 covers 18 residues. The germline V gene encodes CDR1 ENHRY and CDR2 SYGVKD. V was clipped by 4 bases and J by 7 bases; unmatched bases: 17. CDR3 sequence (DNA): TGTGCCATCAGTGCCAATCAAGGACAGGGGCCCACCTTGAATGAGCAGTTCTTC. Translated, it gives CAISANQGQGPTLNEQFF.

The chain couples TRBV7-8 to TRBJ1-4; 8 nucleotides match TRBD1. The CDR3 length is 16 residues. Germline lookup yields CDR1 SGHVS and CDR2 FQNEAQ. With V trimmed by 5 bases and J by 6 bases, 11 bases remained unmatched. The CDR3 bases are TGTGCCAGCAGCCAAGGAACAGGGGGTGTTTATGAAAAACTGTTTTTT. Translating gives CASSQGTGGVYEKLFF. Using reference TRBV7-8 and TRBJ1-4 for the parts outside the CDR3, the full variable domain is GAGVSQSPRYKVAKRGQDVALRCDPISGHVSLFWYQQALGQGPEFLTYFQNEAQLDKSGLPSDRFFAERPEGSVSTLKIQRTQQEDSAVYLCASSQGTGGVYEKLFFGSGTQLSVL.

The chain uses TRBV11-2 and TRBJ2-7; D is unclear. The CDR3 spans 13 residues. Deletions cut 3 bases from V and 2 bases from J, with 8 bases between. From germline, CDR1 is SGHAT and CDR2 FQNNGV. In nucleotides, the CDR3 is TGTGCCAGCAGCTTCGACACCGCCTACGAGCAGTACTTC. This encodes CASSFDTAYEQYF.

This chain joins TRBV4-3 and TRBJ1-1; no definite D call. Germline CDR1 is LGHNA and CDR2 is YSLEER. This CDR3 spans 12 amino acids. V was shortened by 4 bases and J by 5 bases, with 8 bases between the two germline ends. The CDR3 loop reads CASSRGGTEAFF. DNA for the CDR3: TGCGCCAGCAGCCGCGGCGGGACTGAAGCTTTCTTT.

The chain joins TRBV5-1 to TRBJ2-7; the D call may be TRBD1 or TRBD2 (5 bases each). The CDR3 loop spans 14 amino acids. The germline gives CDR1 SGHRS, CDR2 YFSETQ. Trimming stripped 0 bases from V and 2 bases from J, with 9 bases between. The CDR3, as DNA: TGCGCCAGCAGCTTGGAGCGGACAACCTACGAGCAGTACTTC. As protein: CASSLERTTYEQYF.

The V call is TRBV9, the J call TRBJ2-7; possible D gene TRBD1, 6 bases. The V end lost 0 bases, the J end lost 6 bases, and 19 bases lay between the germline ends. There are 16 residues in the CDR3. The germline gives CDR1 SGDLS, CDR2 YYNGEE. The CDR3 is CASSVDRAWGPGEQYF. DNA for the CDR3: TGTGCCAGCAGCGTAGACAGGGCGTGGGGCCCAGGCGAGCAGTACTTC. Complete variable domain (other parts from reference TRBV9 and TRBJ2-7): DSGVTQTPKHLITATGQRVTLRCSPRSGDLSVYWYQQSLDQGLQFLIQYYNGEERAKGNILERFSAQQFPDLHSELNLSSLELGDSALYFCASSVDRAWGPGEQYFGPGTRLTVT.

The chain combines TRBV7-9 with TRBJ2-3; D not certain. The germline CDR1 and CDR2 sequences are SEHNR and FQNEAQ (reference sequence). There are 15 residues in the CDR3. The V end lost 2 bases, the J end lost 2 bases, and 11 bases lay between the germline ends. The CDR3 bases are TGTGCCAGCAGCTTAAGGTTCGGCAACACAGATACGCAGTATTTT. Protein: CASSLRFGNTDTQYF.

The V call is TRBV6-1, the J call TRBJ2-7, with TRBD1 matching 8 bases. Germline V gene data show CDR1 as MNHNS and CDR2 as SASEGT. V gave up 5 bases and J gave up 0 bases; unmatched junction bases: 3. This CDR3 comprises 14 residues. This CDR3 reads CASSTGQDSYEQYF. The DNA of the CDR3 is TGTGCCAGCAGTACGGGACAGGACTCCTACGAGCAGTACTTC.

V is TRBV5-1 and J is TRBJ2-1; 12 bases match TRBD2. Germline CDR1 and CDR2: SGHRS and YFSETQ. The CDR3 consists of 16 residues. J lost 8 bases, V lost 5 bases, and 11 bases had no gene match. CDR3 protein: CASRHVILAGGDEQFF. The CDR3 region has the DNA TGCGCCAGCAGGCATGTGATTCTAGCGGGAGGGGATGAGCAGTTCTTC.

CDR3: CASSLGSAGYYEQYF. The CDR3 DNA follows: TGCGCCAGCAGCTTAGGATCGGCGGGATATTACGAGCAGTACTTC. The chain has TRBV5-1 and TRBJ2-7, with D perhaps TRBD2 (6 bases). The V end lost 2 bases, the J end lost 4 bases, and 16 bases lay between the germline ends. This CDR3 has 15 amino acids. The germline V gene has CDR1 SGHRS and CDR2 YFSETQ.

V is TRBV2 and J is TRBJ2-7; D gene uncertain. V was cut by 8 bases and J by 4 bases, with 12 bases left in between. The CDR3 covers 12 residues. Germline-derived CDR1 and CDR2 are SNHLY and FYNNEI. The CDR3 coding sequence is TGTGCCAGCCTCCTAAGGTTATACGAGCAGTACTTC. Encoded protein: CASLLRLYEQYF. Full variable domain (remainder filled in from reference TRBV2 and TRBJ2-7): EPEVTQTPSHQVTQMGQEVILRCVPISNHLYFYWYRQILGQKVEFLVSFYNNEISEKSEIFDDQFSVERPDGSNFTLKIRSTKLEDSAMYFCASLLRLYEQYFGPGTRLTVT.

The rearrangement links TRBV27 to TRBJ2-5; D may be TRBD1 (5 bases). CDR1 and CDR2 from the germline V gene are MNHEY and SMNVEV (reference sequence). Deletions cut 5 bases from V and 6 bases from J, with 16 bases between. CDR3 size: 14 residues. The CDR3 loop reads CASSPWQGLKTQYF. DNA of the CDR3: TGTGCCAGCAGTCCCTGGCAGGGCCTGAAGACCCAGTACTTC.

The V gene is TRBV7-6, the J gene TRBJ2-2; 11 bases are a match to TRBD2. V dropped 5 bases and J dropped 4; count of bases not matched to a gene: 3. This CDR3 is 15 amino acids long. CDR1 and CDR2 (germline): SGHVS, FNYEAQ. The CDR3 DNA is TGTGCCAGCAGCGGGACTAGCGGTCCCACCGGGGAGCTGTTTTTT. It translates to CASSGTSGPTGELFF.

This clone was observed once. The J gene is TRBJ1-4, the V gene TRBV7-2, with D hard to call. Between the trimmed V and J ends, which lost 5 bases and 0 bases, there was a span of 16 bases. The CDR3 contains 17 residues. Germline CDR1 and CDR2: SGHTA and FQGNSA. The chain's CDR3 is CASSLIVGSATNEKLFF. CDR3 nucleotides: TGTGCCAGCAGCCTAATCGTCGGGTCTGCAACTAATGAAAAACTGTTTTTT.

The CDR3 DNA is TGTGCCAGCAGCAGTACAGGGTTTCCTGAAGCTTTCTTT. It yields the protein CASSSTGFPEAFF. J is TRBJ1-1 and V is TRBV5-4, with a weak D call TRBD1 (6 bases). Germline loops: CDR1 SGHNT, CDR2 YYREEE (reference sequence). The CDR3 is 13 residues long. The V end lost 4 bases, the J end lost 6 bases, and 13 bases lay between the germline ends.

The chain carries TRBV11-3 and TRBJ2-1, with D uncertain. Germline CDR1 is SGHNT and CDR2 is YENEEA. V lost 5 bases to trimming and J lost 9 bases, with 11 bases between them. The CDR3 has 12 residues. The CDR3 loop is CASSLGNGEQFF. The CDR3 DNA reads TGTGCCAGCAGCCTAGGGAACGGTGAGCAGTTCTTC.

The chain recombines TRBV28 with TRBJ2-6; D remains unclear. CDR1 is MDHEN, CDR2 SYDVKM, per germline. This CDR3 contains 16 residues. V was trimmed by 2 bases and J by 2 bases, leaving 10 bases between them. The CDR3 DNA reads as TGTGCCAGCAGTTTAGGTGTGTTTACTGGGGCCAACGTCCTGACTTTC. Its translation is CASSLGVFTGANVLTF.

This clone appeared a few times. CDR3 sequence: CASGTSLNTEAFF. CDR3 coding DNA: TGTGCCAGCGGCACCTCCTTGAACACTGAAGCTTTCTTT. This chain joins TRBV9 and TRBJ1-1, with D uncertain. Trimming took 7 bases from V and 0 from J, leaving 10 bases between them. Germline V gene sequence: CDR1 SGDLS, CDR2 YYNGEE. This CDR3 comprises 13 residues.

This clone turned up a few times. The chain carries TRBV28 and TRBJ1-5; D is ambiguous. Germline values: CDR1 MDHEN, CDR2 SYDVKM. The CDR3 loop spans 15 amino acids. Trimming pared 6 bases from V and 0 bases from J, leaving 12 bases between. The CDR3 DNA reads TGTGCCAGCAGCCCACCGTACGGTAGCAATCAGCCCCAGCATTTT. Translation: CASSPPYGSNQPQHF.

The genes are TRBV6-5 and TRBJ2-7; TRBD1 might be the D (5 bases). The germline gives CDR1 MNHEY, CDR2 SVGAGI. CDR3 size: 15 residues. Trimming took off 0 bases at V and 5 bases at J, with 14 bases between the two ends. CDR3 sequence: CASSYSMQGSHEQYF. CDR3 sequence (DNA): TGTGCCAGCAGTTACTCGATGCAGGGATCCCACGAGCAGTACTTC.

The V gene is TRBV7-3, the J gene TRBJ1-3, with TRBD1 as a possible D gene (6 bases). CDR3 length: 15 residues. Germline CDR1 is SGHTA and CDR2 is FQGTGA. V was cut by 5 bases and J by 2 bases, with 13 bases left in between. The CDR3 sequence: CASSPTGTTGNTIYF. The DNA for the CDR3 is TGTGCCAGCAGCCCCACAGGGACTACTGGAAACACCATATATTTT.

This clone was counted once. V is TRBV28 and J is TRBJ2-5, with a weak D call TRBD2 (7 bases). The germline CDR1 and CDR2 sequences are MDHEN and SYDVKM. V shed 5 bases and J shed 3 bases, with 16 bases lying between them. This CDR3 spans 15 amino acids. The CDR3 is CASSTPRGAKETQYF. The CDR3 DNA reads TGTGCCAGCAGTACCCCTCGGGGGGCAAAAGAGACCCAGTACTTC.

The chain recombines TRBV4-3 with TRBJ2-3; no reliable D call. The CDR3 runs 15 residues. V lost 1 base, J lost 4 bases, and 12 bases lay in between. Per germline, CDR1 LGHNA and CDR2 YSLEER. CDR3 residues: CASSQVLGRPDTQYF. CDR3 in DNA: TGCGCCAGCAGCCAAGTTTTGGGCCGCCCAGATACGCAGTATTTT.